The rows below give T cell receptor beta chains drawn from one sample of a study of vaccination effects on CD4 cells after COVID-19. For these receptors, no antigen is known. Measured with immunoSEQ multiplex PCR; TCRdb has only the in-frame clones, and not every one. The sample lists tens of thousands of clones, 81% occurring once. The source was CD4+ T cells from PBMCs cultured with SARS-CoV-2 spike peptides, collected after COVID-19 vaccination. The receptors were gathered from a human donor who received a COVID-19 vaccine. Some clones in this sample may be carry-over from other donors' samples. The CDR3 runs from the conserved cysteine through the conserved F or W. D genes are given only for firm matches. Some rows mark clone size as missing; the rest say once, few, many or name a class of expanded clone.

TRBJ1-4 . TRBV19 . 12 CASKPGNEKLFF TGTGCCAGTAAACCTGGGAATGAAAAACTGTTTTTT
TRBJ1-3 few TRBV2 . 15 CASSERPGGGNTIYF TGTGCCAGCAGTGAAAGGCCAGGCGGGGGAAACACCATATATTTT
TRBJ2-3 . TRBV5-1 . 12 CASGGSTDTQYF TGCGCCAGCGGAGGGTCCACAGATACGCAGTATTTT
TRBJ2-4 . TRBV5-1 . 13 CASSSGELNIQYF TGCGCCAGCAGCTCCGGGGAGTTAAACATTCAGTACTTC
TRBJ1-5 . TRBV5-1 TRBD1 15 CASKLQTGEHQPQHF TGCGCCAGCAAATTGCAAACAGGGGAGCATCAGCCCCAGCATTTT
TRBJ2-2 . TRBV3-1/TRBV3-2 TRBD1 16 CASSQSGTENTGELFF TGTGCCAGCAGCCAATCCGGGACAGAGAACACCGGGGAGCTGTTTTTT
TRBJ2-7 . TRBV27 TRBD2 14 CASNRLAGDHEQYF TGTGCCAGCAATAGACTAGCGGGAGATCACGAGCAGTACTTC
TRBJ2-3 . TRBV5-1 TRBD2 16 CASSRGSGGASDTQYF TGCGCCAGCAGCCGTGGGAGCGGGGGGGCCTCGGATACGCAGTATTTT
TRBJ2-3 . TRBV18 TRBD1 14 CASSPIRQGDTQYF TGTGCCAGCTCACCTATTCGACAGGGGGATACGCAGTATTTT
TRBJ1-4 . TRBV5-6 . 13 CASSVRQNEKLFF TGTGCCAGCAGCGTAAGACAGAATGAAAAACTGTTTTTT
TRBJ1-1 . TRBV12-5 TRBD1 14 CASGSASGTGLAFF TGTGCTAGTGGTTCCGCCTCCGGGACAGGGCTGGCTTTCTTT
TRBJ1-1 . TRBV6-5 . 13 CASSYSGYTEAFF TGTGCCAGCAGTTACTCTGGGTACACTGAAGCTTTCTTT
TRBJ1-3 . TRBV7-8 TRBD1 16 CASSRDRGRSGNTIYF TGTGCCAGCAGCAGGGACAGGGGGAGGTCTGGAAACACCATATATTTT
TRBJ1-5 few TRBV10-3 . 13 CAISPEGNQPQHF TGTGCCATCAGTCCAGAGGGCAATCAGCCCCAGCATTTT
TRBJ2-2 . TRBV7-8 TRBD2 16 CASSLVGGGWAGELFF TGTGCCAGCAGCTTAGTCGGCGGGGGGTGGGCCGGGGAGCTGTTTTTT
TRBJ2-3 . TRBV24-1 . 14 CATSDLDSPDTQYF TGTGCCACCAGTGACCTCGATTCCCCAGATACGCAGTATTTT
TRBJ2-2 . TRBV11-2 TRBD2 18 CASSAYRGLATTTGELFF TGTGCCAGCAGCGCCTATCGTGGACTAGCGACGACAACCGGGGAGCTGTTTTTT
TRBJ1-1 . TRBV29-1 . 13 CSVKILLGGEAFF TGCAGCGTTAAAATCCTGTTAGGGGGTGAAGCTTTCTTT
TRBJ2-4 . TRBV10-3 . 16 CAISDPARVAKNIQYF TGTGCCATCAGTGACCCGGCTAGAGTAGCCAAAAACATTCAGTACTTC
TRBJ1-6 . TRBV19 TRBD1 14 CASRVTGGDSPLHF TGTGCCAGTAGGGTGACAGGGGGGGATTCACCCCTCCACTTT
TRBJ2-3 . TRBV5-4 TRBD2 15 CASSLGLAGEDTQYF TGTGCCAGCAGCCTCGGACTAGCGGGGGAGGATACGCAGTATTTT
TRBJ1-1 . TRBV27 . 13 CASRKNRNTEAFF TGTGCCAGCAGGAAAAACAGGAACACTGAAGCTTTCTTT
TRBJ2-2 once TRBV5-1 TRBD1 15 CASSWGTGDTGELFF TGCGCCAGCAGCTGGGGGACAGGCGACACCGGGGAGCTGTTTTTT
TRBJ1-4 few TRBV6-6 TRBD1 15 CASSRRQGGGEKLFF TGTGCCAGCAGTCGGAGACAGGGCGGCGGCGAAAAACTGTTTTTT
TRBJ2-1 . TRBV10-2 TRBD2 15 CAARPASGGYNEQFF TGCGCCGCCCGCCCAGCTAGCGGGGGATACAATGAGCAGTTCTTC
TRBJ2-1 . TRBV6-1 . 14 CASSDDPSYGEQFF TGTGCCAGCAGTGATGACCCGAGTTATGGTGAGCAGTTCTTC
TRBJ1-2 few TRBV30 TRBD1 15 CAWRFRGQGLQGYTF TGTGCCTGGAGATTTAGGGGACAGGGGCTACAGGGCTACACCTTC
TRBJ1-2 . TRBV4-1 . 13 CASKDSPRHGYTF TGCGCCAGCAAGGACAGCCCAAGGCATGGCTACACCTTC
TRBJ1-1 . TRBV5-3 . 14 CARSSPAVNTEAFF TGTGCCAGAAGCAGCCCCGCCGTGAACACTGAAGCTTTCTTT
TRBJ2-3 . TRBV6-2/TRBV6-3 TRBD1 15 CASSKQGAGTDTQYF TGTGCCAGCAGTAAACAGGGGGCTGGCACAGATACGCAGTATTTT
TRBJ1-2 . TRBV5-6 TRBD1 15 CASSLLGQAIYGYTF TGTGCCAGCAGCTTGTTGGGACAGGCGATCTATGGCTACACCTTC
TRBJ1-4 . TRBV5-6 . 14 CASSLASSYEKLFF TGTGCCAGCAGCTTGGCTTCGTCCTATGAAAAACTGTTTTTT
TRBJ1-1 . TRBV2 TRBD1 14 CASSSKNRGTEAFF TGTGCCAGCTCGTCAAAAAACAGGGGGACTGAAGCTTTCTTT
TRBJ2-1 . TRBV7-3 . 15 CASSPDRDSYNEQFF TGTGCCAGCAGCCCAGACAGAGACTCCTACAATGAGCAGTTCTTC
TRBJ2-5 . TRBV19 TRBD1 17 CASSIISGTGVRETQYF TGTGCCAGTAGTATTATATCGGGGACAGGGGTTAGAGAGACCCAGTACTTC
TRBJ1-3 . TRBV19 . 14 CASIPSDSGNTIYF TGTGCCAGTATCCCGTCTGACTCTGGAAACACCATATATTTT
TRBJ2-2 few TRBV5-5 TRBD1 15 CASRPDRGRAGELFF TGTGCCAGCAGACCCGACAGGGGGCGGGCCGGGGAGCTGTTTTTT
TRBJ1-6 . TRBV28 . 15 CASSISSSYNSPLHF TGTGCCAGCAGTATCTCAAGCTCCTATAATTCACCCCTCCACTTT
TRBJ2-3 . TRBV7-3 TRBD2 15 CASSSVAGDTDTQYF TGTGCCAGCAGCTCCGTAGCGGGGGACACAGATACGCAGTATTTT
TRBJ1-6 . TRBV4-1 . 18 CASSQRSSPTLYNSPLHF TGCGCCAGCAGCCAACGTTCCTCGCCAACCCTCTATAATTCACCCCTCCACTTT
TRBJ2-3 . TRBV5-8 . 15 CASPSLGLSTDTQYF TGTGCCAGCCCGAGTTTGGGACTTAGCACAGATACGCAGTATTTT
TRBJ2-1 . TRBV20-1 . 11 CSASGAREQFF TGCAGTGCTAGCGGGGCACGAGAGCAGTTCTTC
TRBJ1-5 . TRBV4-3 . 16 CASSQSTGTSNQPQHF TGCGCCAGCAGCCAGTCCACAGGGACTAGCAATCAGCCCCAGCATTTT
TRBJ2-5 . TRBV2 . 12 CASSDLGETQYF TGTGCCAGCAGTGACCTAGGGGAGACCCAGTACTTC
TRBJ1-1 once TRBV19 . 14 CASSIGESNTEAFF TGTGCCAGTAGTATCGGGGAGTCGAACACTGAAGCTTTCTTT
TRBJ2-3 . TRBV5-4 . 14 CASSPDGIRNTQYF TGTGCCAGCAGTCCTGACGGGATAAGGAATACGCAGTATTTT
TRBJ1-6 . TRBV6-1 . 16 CASSEARGIDNSPLHF TGTGCCAGCAGTGAAGCGCGTGGGATCGATAATTCACCCCTCCACTTT
TRBJ2-5 . TRBV24-1 . 14 CATSDSTVVETQYF TGTGCCACCAGTGACTCGACAGTAGTCGAGACCCAGTACTTC
TRBJ2-3 . TRBV4-2 TRBD2 19 CASSQDRRTSGGVPYTQYF TGTGCCAGCAGCCAAGATCGACGGACTAGCGGGGGGGTCCCGTATACGCAGTATTTT
TRBJ2-4 . TRBV18 TRBD1 15 CASSPETGGGFIQYF TGTGCCAGCTCACCAGAGACAGGGGGAGGGTTCATTCAGTACTTC
TRBJ2-3 . TRBV27 . 14 CASSPRLDSSTQYF TGTGCCAGCAGTCCCCGACTAGATTCTAGTACGCAGTATTTT
TRBJ2-2 . TRBV9 . 14 CASRRQTNTGELFF TGTGCCAGCAGGAGACAGACGAACACCGGGGAGCTGTTTTTT
TRBJ1-3 . TRBV6-5 TRBD1 15 CASSYRQGSGNTIYF TGTGCCAGCAGTTACAGACAGGGGTCTGGAAACACCATATATTTT
TRBJ2-5 once TRBV20-1 . 10 CSAYQETQYF TGCAGTGCCTACCAAGAGACCCAGTACTTC
TRBJ1-3 . TRBV2 . 15 CASSTDGNSGNTIYF TGTGCCAGCAGTACGGACGGTAACTCTGGAAACACCATATATTTT
TRBJ1-4 . TRBV11-2 . 13 CASRVLANEKLFF TGTGCCTCCCGGGTTCTGGCTAATGAAAAACTGTTTTTT